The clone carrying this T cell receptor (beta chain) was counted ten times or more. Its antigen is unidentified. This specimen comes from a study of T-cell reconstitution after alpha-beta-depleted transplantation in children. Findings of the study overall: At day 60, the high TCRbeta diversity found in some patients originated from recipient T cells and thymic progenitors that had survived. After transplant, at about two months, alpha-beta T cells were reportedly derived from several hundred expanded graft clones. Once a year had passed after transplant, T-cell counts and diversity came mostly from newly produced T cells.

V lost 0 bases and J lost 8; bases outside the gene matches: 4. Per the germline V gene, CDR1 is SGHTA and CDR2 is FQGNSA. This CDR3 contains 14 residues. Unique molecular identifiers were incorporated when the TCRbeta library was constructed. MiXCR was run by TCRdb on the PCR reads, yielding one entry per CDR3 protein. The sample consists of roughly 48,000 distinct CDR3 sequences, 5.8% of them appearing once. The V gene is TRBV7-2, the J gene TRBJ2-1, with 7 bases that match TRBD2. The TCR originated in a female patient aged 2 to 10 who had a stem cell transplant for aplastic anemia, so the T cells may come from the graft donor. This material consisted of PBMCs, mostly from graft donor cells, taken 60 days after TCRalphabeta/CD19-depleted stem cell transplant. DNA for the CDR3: TGTGCCAGCAGCTTAGCGGGGGGGTTCGATGAGCAGTTCTTC. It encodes CASSLAGGFDEQFF.